This record looks at one TCR beta chain sequence and its context. Its antigen is still unknown. These data belong to a study of beta chain features in type 1 diabetes. Germline loops: CDR1 SGHAT, CDR2 FQNNGV. This CDR3 is 13 amino acids long. V lost 5 bases to trimming and J lost 8 bases, with 13 bases between them. Study-wide results and limits: The study found moderately but significantly shorter TCRB CDR3s in all four CD4+ subsets of Type 1 diabetes patients. Any HLA-type effect on TCRB rearrangement remained unresolved here. The similarity of naive, central memory and Treg TCRB repertoires appeared greater among patients than among healthy donors.

Reverse transcription of all isolated RNA meant that expressed TCRB transcripts were sequenced. Naive, central memory and regulatory T cell samples averaged about 3.6 million immunoSEQ reads each. The table came from immunoSEQ multiplex PCR; TCRdb's copy has only in-frame clones and leaves some out. The table lists under 400,000 clones, roughly an eighth of them singletons. Sequenced input: naive CD4+ T cells from blood. This receptor was identified in a man younger than 30 in good health. This sequence joins TRBV11-2 and TRBJ2-1, with D uncertain. This CDR3 is CASSPSPRDEQFF. CDR3 coding DNA: TGTGCCAGCAGCCCCAGTCCCCGGGATGAGCAGTTCTTC.